This is a list of T cell receptor beta chains from one sample in a study of technical replicates of blood from a handful of donors. The method was immunoSEQ multiplex PCR; TCRdb's version includes in-frame clones alone and lacks a portion of them. The repertoire has 90,000 to 100,000 clones, about 95% of them found once; the top ten carry about 0.35%. Input material: T cells isolated from PBMCs. The source of these receptors is a human donor in good health. Both conserved end residues are part of each CDR3. The D gene is left open where the match is weak. Size values are once, few and many counts, or a class for expanded clones, and some rows have none.

>TRBJ2-3|-|-|TRBV11-3|15
TGTGCCAGCAGCTCCCGACAGGACCCAACAGATACGCAGTATTTT
CASSSRQDPTDTQYF
>TRBJ1-1|-|-|TRBV9|13
TGTGCCAGCAGCCCCGACATGAACACTGAAGCTTTCTTT
CASSPDMNTEAFF
>TRBJ1-2|-|few|TRBV6-5|11
TGTGCCAGCATCTCGCTCGGTGGCTACACCTTC
CASISLGGYTF
>TRBJ2-3|-|-|TRBV19|12
TGTGCCAGTAGCGGGAGCACAGATACGCAGTATTTT
CASSGSTDTQYF
>TRBJ1-1|-|-|TRBV4-2|14
TGTGCCAGCAGCCAAGATTACACCCCGTCCCCAGCTTTCTTT
CASSQDYTPSPAFF
>TRBJ1-4|-|-|TRBV5-1|13
TGCGCCAGCAGCTTCGAGCTTAATGAAAAACTGTTTTTT
CASSFELNEKLFF
>TRBJ1-2|-|-|TRBV29-1|12
TGCAGCGCCTTAACGAAGCCCTATGGCTACACCTTC
CSALTKPYGYTF
>TRBJ2-1|TRBD2|-|TRBV7-2|17
TGTGCCAGCAGCTTAGCCCTACGGGAGGGTCCCTACAATGAGCAGTTCTTC
CASSLALREGPYNEQFF
>TRBJ2-3|TRBD2|-|TRBV11-2|18
TGTGCCAGCAGCTTAGGCCAATTGGCGGGACTAAACACAGATACGCAGTATTTT
CASSLGQLAGLNTDTQYF
>TRBJ2-3|-|-|TRBV19|13
TGTGCCAGTCGCCGGGACATTACAGATACGCAGTATTTT
CASRRDITDTQYF
>TRBJ1-1|-|-|TRBV7-9|13
TGTGCCAGCAGCCTTAGACAGAACACTGAAGCTTTCTTT
CASSLRQNTEAFF
>TRBJ2-7|TRBD1|-|TRBV19|15
TGTGCCAGTAGTGCAGACAGGGTGTTTGTGGACGAGCAGTACTTC
CASSADRVFVDEQYF
>TRBJ2-7|-|-|TRBV7-9|14
TGTGCCAGCAGCTTAAAAACTAGAACCTACGAGCAGTACTTC
CASSLKTRTYEQYF
>TRBJ1-2|-|-|TRBV30|12
TGTGCCTGGAGTGGGGGGGGTTATGGCTACACCTTC
CAWSGGGYGYTF
>TRBJ1-2|-|-|TRBV7-9|12
TGTGCCAGCAGCTTAGTACAGGGTGGCTACACCTTC
CASSLVQGGYTF
>TRBJ2-3|TRBD2|-|TRBV7-3|15
TGTGCCAGCAGCCAAATAGCGGGAGGCACAGATACGCAGTATTTT
CASSQIAGGTDTQYF
>TRBJ2-5|TRBD2|-|TRBV5-1|13
TGCGCCAGCAGCTTGGGACTAGCGGAGACCCAGTACTTC
CASSLGLAETQYF